This is a list of T cell receptor beta chains from one sample in a study of cytomegalovirus exposure and HLA in healthy donors. Data came from immunoSEQ multiplex PCR; TCRdb stores just in-frame clones and leaves some out. This sample has 110,000 to 150,000 clones, with roughly 80% found just once. Specimen: PBMCs. These receptors all stem from a middle-aged man in good health and CMV-seropositive. CDR3s leave out the opening cysteine and the closing phenylalanine or tryptophan.

v_gene	CDR3aa
TRBV5-4	ASSYTTWPAEQY
TRBV7-6	ASSLRDTLLETQY
TRBV2	ASREDRSYNSPLH
TRBV5-4	ASSSGRGALNYGYT
TRBV10-2	ASSGTGSTDTQY
TRBV10-1	ASSELDRGYNEQF
TRBV4-1	ASSQSWTGAAYTYEQY
TRBV7-9	ASSSQALNYGYT
TRBV30	AWTLAGAGYGYT
TRBV28	AGSLLTGTVQETQY
TRBV6-6	ASNVQGAIQPQH
TRBV29-1	SAGPGQGFEQY
TRBV4-2	ASSQDAGHEQY
TRBV28	ASSPSLGNSPLH
TRBV7-3	ASSLQRNTEAF
TRBV9	ASSVGRLAGGQETQY
TRBV13	ASSLRQGGLKAF
TRBV29-1	SVRRLAGAGDTQY
TRBV5-1	ASSPDGGWEQY
TRBV7-9	ASSSAYEQY
TRBV9	ASSVAVINSPLH
TRBV20-1	SAYREKQY
TRBV10-1	ASSESYIQETQY
TRBV18	ASSPPEGRGMSNQPQH
TRBV10-2	ASTRTSGTADTQY
TRBV6-6	ASSPLDSIPGNTIY
TRBV4-2	ASSRQQGVGGNTIY
TRBV19	ASSDPGQGKDYGYT
TRBV5-1	ASGPSGVDTQY
TRBV19	ASRRTGGRTDTQY
TRBV7-9	ASSRQAPGGNSPLH
TRBV5-6	ASSFPRDSVYNEQF
TRBV29-1	SVGRLAGDYNEQF
TRBV5-6	ASSLSLAGQWDIQY
TRBV4-3	ASSPRLGGGETQY
TRBV27	ASSLSGLAGDWDTQY
TRBV30	AWSEGQGFNEKLF
TRBV6-5	ASGEGPEPQH
TRBV5-6	ASSAAGGQETQY
TRBV7-9	ASSFPPASGRAGELF
TRBV6-5	ASSWRTGDTPEAF
TRBV11-2	AKLNDSKWNQPQH
TRBV19	ASSMTVNTEAF
TRBV27	ASSLAGAVDTQY
TRBV6-5	ASYSPTDEAF
TRBV6-6	ASSPNKLVVNTEAF
TRBV7-6	ASSPGGGYEQY
TRBV5-7	ASSLGTGNTDTQY
TRBV29-1	SVGDAKFYGYT
TRBV28	ASSWGSNYGYT
TRBV19	ASSMLPSGGVAKNIQY
TRBV19	ASSIGTGADTQY
TRBV7-9	ASSKTGGQGKNEQF
TRBV19	ASGSHRVRSGANVLT